Below, 13 T cell receptor beta chains from the same sample are listed, as sequenced in a study of shared clonotypes between healthy human individuals. Assay used: immunoSEQ multiplex PCR; TCRdb lists only in-frame clones, some missing. The table records around 940,000 clones, approximately 80% of them present only once. The source material was memory CD4+ T cells sorted from blood. As for subset: CD45RA-negative fraction. The receptor source for this set is a man between 18 and 35 years old in good health.

The table lists this clone with a count of one. The chain uses TRBV28 and TRBJ1-1; D is perhaps TRBD1 (6 bases). The ends were cut back, 6 bases at V and 4 bases at J, with 18 bases in the middle. The CDR3 consists of 15 residues. In germline, CDR1 is MDHEN, CDR2 SYDVKM. CDR3 residues: CASRVSGGGGTEAFF. The CDR3 DNA follows: TGTGCCAGCAGGGTATCCGGGGGCGGGGGCACTGAAGCTTTCTTT.

This clone turned up a few times. The V gene is TRBV7-9, the J gene TRBJ2-7, with D possibly being TRBD1 (5 bases). The germline V gene encodes CDR1 SEHNR and CDR2 FQNEAQ (reference sequence). CDR3 size: 16 residues. The germline V and J ends were trimmed by 6 bases and 3 bases, with 21 bases remaining between them. CDR3 sequence reads: CASSQGAGSRHYEQYF. The CDR3 DNA sequence: TGTGCCAGCAGTCAAGGGGCCGGCAGCAGGCACTACGAGCAGTACTTC.

This clone was seen just once. This rearrangement joins TRBV18 to TRBJ2-2; 8 nucleotides agree with TRBD1. CDR1 is KGHSH and CDR2 is LQKENI in the germline V gene. The V and J ends lost 0 bases and 0 bases, in that order; junction bases with no gene match: 0. The length of the CDR3 is 16 residues. CDR3 nucleotide sequence: TGTGCCAGCTCACCACCGACAGGGGCGAACACCGGGGAGCTGTTTTTT. This sequence encodes CASSPPTGANTGELFF.

The chain uses TRBV14 and TRBJ1-2; maybe TRBD1 (6 bases). The CDR3 length is 15 residues. From germline, CDR1 is SGHDN and CDR2 FVKESK. Deletions cut 0 bases from V and 3 bases from J, with 11 bases between. CDR3 nucleotides: TGTGCCAGCAGCCAAGAGGGGGCAGGGGACTATGGCTACACCTTC. As protein: CASSQEGAGDYGYTF. The full variable domain, its missing parts supplied by reference TRBV14 and TRBJ1-2, is EAGVTQFPSHSVIEKGQTVTLRCDPISGHDNLYWYRRVMGKEIKFLLHFVKESKQDESGMPNNRFLAERTGGTYSTLKVQPAELEDSGVYFCASSQEGAGDYGYTFGSGTRLTVV.

The chain recombines TRBV2 with TRBJ2-1; D gene uncertain. The germline CDR1 and CDR2 sequences are SNHLY and FYNNEI. Trimming stripped 5 bases from V and 9 bases from J, with 14 bases between. The CDR3 runs to 13 residues. CDR3 residues: CASSFSTSGEQFF. CDR3 bases: TGTGCCAGCAGTTTTTCGACGTCGGGTGAGCAGTTCTTC.

The count of this clone is one. The CDR3, as DNA: TGTGCCAGCAGTCCTACAGGGTATTCGAACACTGAAGCTTTCTTT. Protein sequence: CASSPTGYSNTEAFF. The chain links TRBV6-5 to TRBJ1-1, with D perhaps matching TRBD1 (6 bases). CDR1 is MNHEY, CDR2 SVGAGI, per germline. This CDR3 is 15 amino acids long. V was pared by 5 bases and J by 1 base, with 14 bases between.

About this clone: This may arise from a read error, as a much more abundant clone is one base away. The sample contains more than one DNA sequence encoding this CDR3. This chain joins TRBV28 and TRBJ2-6, with a possible D match to TRBD2 (6 bases). The CDR3 consists of 15 residues. Trimming cost V 4 bases and J 2 bases, with 9 bases left between them. CDR1 and CDR2 from the germline V gene are MDHEN and SYDVKM. The CDR3 reads CASSSSGAGANVLTF. CDR3 sequence (DNA): TGTGCCAGCAGTTCGTCGGGGGCTGGGGCCAACGTCCTGACTTTC.

The chain is built from TRBV6-1 and TRBJ1-5; 9 bases line up with TRBD1. Germline V lookup: CDR1 MNHNS, CDR2 SASEGT. The ends lost 3 bases at V and 4 bases at J; junction bases unmatched: 4. The CDR3 is made up of 15 amino acids. The CDR3 sequence is CASSDGTGWNQPQHF. The CDR3, as DNA: TGTGCCAGCAGTGACGGGACAGGGTGGAATCAGCCCCAGCATTTT.

The chain uses TRBV10-3 and TRBJ2-3; TRBD2 is a possible D gene (6 bases). Looked up from germline, CDR1 is ENHRY and CDR2 is SYGVKD. The CDR3 consists of 13 residues. The V and J ends lost 8 bases and 3 bases respectively, with 12 bases between them. CDR3 DNA: TGTGCCATCGGGGGAGGAGAAACAGATACGCAGTATTTT. It translates to CAIGGGETDTQYF.

The genes are TRBV4-3 and TRBJ1-6, with D perhaps TRBD1 (5 bases). The V gene lost 6 bases and the J gene lost 6 bases, with 12 bases spanning the gap. CDR3 length: 14 residues. Germline V gene data show CDR1 as LGHNA and CDR2 as YSLEER. The CDR3 is CASSRGPTNSPLHF. The DNA for the CDR3 is TGCGCCAGCAGTCGGGGACCAACTAATTCACCCCTCCACTTT.

J is TRBJ1-2 and V is TRBV2; D is unresolved. The CDR3 is made up of 14 amino acids. Deletions cut 7 bases from V and 5 bases from J, with 17 bases between. The germline V gene has CDR1 SNHLY and CDR2 FYNNEI. CDR3 coding DNA: TGTGCCAGCAAAGGGAACGGACCTCAGTATGGCTACACCTTC. This gives the protein CASKGNGPQYGYTF.

The chain carries TRBV2 and TRBJ1-3; 12 nucleotides line up with TRBD1. The trim removed 3 bases at V and 4 bases at J, leaving 7 bases unmatched. The CDR3 loop spans 17 amino acids. Germline V lookup: CDR1 SNHLY, CDR2 FYNNEI. As DNA, the CDR3 is TGTGCCAGCAGTGACCGGGACAGGGGGCGAGCGGGAAACACCATATATTTT. Protein sequence: CASSDRDRGRAGNTIYF.

The chain recombines TRBV5-1 with TRBJ2-3, with 9 bases aligning to TRBD1. Per the germline V gene, CDR1 is SGHRS and CDR2 is YFSETQ. This CDR3 comprises 16 residues. V lost 6 bases and J lost 0; bases outside the gene matches: 8. CDR3 bases: TGCGCCAGCATCCTGGGGACAGGGTTGAGCACAGATACGCAGTATTTT. Protein sequence: CASILGTGLSTDTQYF.